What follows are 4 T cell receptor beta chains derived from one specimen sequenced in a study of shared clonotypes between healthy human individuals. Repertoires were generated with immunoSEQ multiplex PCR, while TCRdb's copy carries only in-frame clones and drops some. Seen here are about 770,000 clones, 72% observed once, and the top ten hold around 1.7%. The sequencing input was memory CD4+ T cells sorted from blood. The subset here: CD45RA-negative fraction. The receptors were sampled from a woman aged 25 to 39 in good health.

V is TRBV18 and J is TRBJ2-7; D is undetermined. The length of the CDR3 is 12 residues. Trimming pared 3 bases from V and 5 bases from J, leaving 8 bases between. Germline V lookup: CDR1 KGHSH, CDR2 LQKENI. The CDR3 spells CASSPSPNEQYF. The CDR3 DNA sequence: TGTGCCAGCTCACCTAGCCCGAACGAGCAGTACTTC.

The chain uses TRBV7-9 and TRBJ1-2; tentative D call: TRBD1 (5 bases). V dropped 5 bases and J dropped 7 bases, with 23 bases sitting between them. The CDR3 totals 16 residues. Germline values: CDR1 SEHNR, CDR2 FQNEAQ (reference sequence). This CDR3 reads CASSTTQGVTVFGYTF. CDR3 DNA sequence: TGTGCCAGCAGCACTACTCAGGGTGTGACGGTCTTTGGCTACACCTTC.

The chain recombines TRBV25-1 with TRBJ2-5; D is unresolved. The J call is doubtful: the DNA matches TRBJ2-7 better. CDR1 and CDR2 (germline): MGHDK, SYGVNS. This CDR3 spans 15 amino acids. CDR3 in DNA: TGTGCCAGCAGTGAAAACACCGGGTTACACTACGAGCAGTACTTC. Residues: CASSENTGLHYEQYF.

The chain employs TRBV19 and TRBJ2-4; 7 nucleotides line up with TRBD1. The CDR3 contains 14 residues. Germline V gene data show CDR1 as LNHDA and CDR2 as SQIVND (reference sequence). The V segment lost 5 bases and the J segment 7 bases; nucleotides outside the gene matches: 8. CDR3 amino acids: CASSPSSTGNIQYF. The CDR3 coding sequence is TGTGCCAGTAGTCCATCCTCGACAGGGAACATTCAGTACTTC.